Below are 9 T cell receptor beta chains sequenced from a single sample in a study of T-cell reconstitution after alpha-beta-depleted transplantation in children. Preparation of the TCRbeta library was carried out with unique molecular identifiers. TCRdb independently ran MiXCR on the PCR reads; one entry per CDR3 protein. The sample yields about 230,000 distinct CDR3 sequences, roughly 11% seen once. The specimen was PBMCs, collected before TCRalphabeta/CD19-depleted stem cell transplant. Every receptor here comes from a child younger than two with acute myeloid leukemia, due to receive a stem cell transplant.

The chain couples TRBV12-3 or TRBV12-4 to TRBJ2-2, with a possible D match to TRBD2 (6 bases). CDR3 length equals 16 residues. The V and J ends lost 6 bases and 1 base respectively, with 15 bases between them. CDR3 region: CASSVGGTVNTGELFF. Written as DNA, the CDR3 is TGTGCCAGCAGCGTCGGAGGGACTGTGAACACCGGGGAGCTGTTTTTT.

This clonotype was seen repeatedly, ten times or more. For the CDR3, the DNA is TGTGCCAGCAGTCGGGACGCTCTCAACTATGGCTACACCTTC. It translates to CASSRDALNYGYTF. This chain links TRBV28 with TRBJ1-2, with a possible D match to TRBD1 (5 bases). Trimming shortened V by 5 bases and J by 2 bases, and 12 bases separated the two germline ends. Germline-derived CDR1 and CDR2 are MDHEN and SYDVKM. The CDR3 runs to 14 residues.

This clonotype was seen a few times. The gene calls are TRBV28 and TRBJ2-1; 12 bases agree with TRBD2. This CDR3 is built from 16 residues. Per germline, CDR1 MDHEN and CDR2 SYDVKM. J gave up 2 bases and V 2 bases, and 1 base lay outside the gene matches. CDR3 protein: CASSLPSGGAYNEQFF. The CDR3 DNA reads TGTGCCAGCAGTTTACCTAGCGGGGGGGCCTACAATGAGCAGTTCTTC.

This clonotype was detected many times. The V gene is TRBV10-3, the J gene TRBJ1-2, with D unclear. The CDR3 sequence is 10 residues long. Germline CDR1 reads ENHRY; CDR2 reads SYGVKD. V lost 8 bases to trimming and J lost 3 bases, with 4 bases between them. The CDR3 spells CAIGDYGYTF. Written as DNA, the CDR3 is TGTGCCATCGGGGACTATGGCTACACCTTC.

This clonotype was seen repeatedly, ten times or more. The chain carries TRBV20-1 and TRBJ2-7, with 7 positions matching TRBD1. This CDR3 is built from 15 residues. V lost 0 bases to trimming and J lost 3 bases; unmatched junction nucleotides: 8. The germline V gene has CDR1 DFQATT and CDR2 SNEGSKA (reference sequence). For the CDR3, the DNA is TGCAGTGCTAGAGAAAGACAGGGTCTAATCTACGAGCAGTACTTC. Its translation is CSARERQGLIYEQYF.

This clonotype was observed at least ten times. The CDR3 sequence is CASSQQGTEAFF. The DNA for the CDR3 is TGTGCCAGCAGCCAACAGGGGACTGAAGCTTTCTTT. V is TRBV5-6 and J is TRBJ1-1; 7 positions match TRBD1. CDR3 length: 12 amino acids. V was clipped by 4 bases and J by 5 bases; unmatched bases: 2. The germline V gene has CDR1 SGHDT and CDR2 YYEEEE.

The chain carries TRBV28 and TRBJ1-2, with 7 bases lining up with TRBD1. Trimming cost V 8 bases and J 5 bases; bases outside gene matches: 5. This CDR3 is built from 12 residues. CDR1 is MDHEN and CDR2 is SYDVKM in the germline V gene. CDR3 coding DNA: TGTGCCAGCCTCAGGGGGGGATATGGCTACACCTTC. Amino acids: CASLRGGYGYTF.

This clonotype showed up many times. This rearrangement joins TRBV7-9 to TRBJ2-3; D ambiguous. This CDR3 is built from 13 residues. Germline CDR1 and CDR2: SEHNR and FQNEAQ (reference sequence). V was trimmed by 6 bases and J by 1 base, leaving 8 bases between them. The CDR3 DNA sequence: TGTGCCAGCAGTTCGGCCCGCACAGATACGCAGTATTTT. As protein: CASSSARTDTQYF.

This clonotype was counted a few times. The chain links TRBV18 to TRBJ2-7; perhaps D is TRBD1 or TRBD2 (5 bases each). V dropped 8 bases and J dropped 3 bases, with 11 bases sitting between them. The V gene's germline CDR1 is KGHSH and CDR2 LQKENI. This CDR3 is 12 amino acids long. The CDR3 sequence: CASRGTGYEQYF. The CDR3, as DNA: TGTGCCAGCCGGGGAACAGGCTACGAGCAGTACTTC. The variable domain in full, with the rest retrieved from reference TRBV18 and TRBJ2-7, is NAGVMQNPRHLVRRRGQEARLRCSPMKGHSHVYWYRQLPEEGLKFMVYLQKENIIDESGMPKERFSAEFPKEGPSILRIQQVVRGDSAAYFCASRGTGYEQYFGPGTRLTVT.